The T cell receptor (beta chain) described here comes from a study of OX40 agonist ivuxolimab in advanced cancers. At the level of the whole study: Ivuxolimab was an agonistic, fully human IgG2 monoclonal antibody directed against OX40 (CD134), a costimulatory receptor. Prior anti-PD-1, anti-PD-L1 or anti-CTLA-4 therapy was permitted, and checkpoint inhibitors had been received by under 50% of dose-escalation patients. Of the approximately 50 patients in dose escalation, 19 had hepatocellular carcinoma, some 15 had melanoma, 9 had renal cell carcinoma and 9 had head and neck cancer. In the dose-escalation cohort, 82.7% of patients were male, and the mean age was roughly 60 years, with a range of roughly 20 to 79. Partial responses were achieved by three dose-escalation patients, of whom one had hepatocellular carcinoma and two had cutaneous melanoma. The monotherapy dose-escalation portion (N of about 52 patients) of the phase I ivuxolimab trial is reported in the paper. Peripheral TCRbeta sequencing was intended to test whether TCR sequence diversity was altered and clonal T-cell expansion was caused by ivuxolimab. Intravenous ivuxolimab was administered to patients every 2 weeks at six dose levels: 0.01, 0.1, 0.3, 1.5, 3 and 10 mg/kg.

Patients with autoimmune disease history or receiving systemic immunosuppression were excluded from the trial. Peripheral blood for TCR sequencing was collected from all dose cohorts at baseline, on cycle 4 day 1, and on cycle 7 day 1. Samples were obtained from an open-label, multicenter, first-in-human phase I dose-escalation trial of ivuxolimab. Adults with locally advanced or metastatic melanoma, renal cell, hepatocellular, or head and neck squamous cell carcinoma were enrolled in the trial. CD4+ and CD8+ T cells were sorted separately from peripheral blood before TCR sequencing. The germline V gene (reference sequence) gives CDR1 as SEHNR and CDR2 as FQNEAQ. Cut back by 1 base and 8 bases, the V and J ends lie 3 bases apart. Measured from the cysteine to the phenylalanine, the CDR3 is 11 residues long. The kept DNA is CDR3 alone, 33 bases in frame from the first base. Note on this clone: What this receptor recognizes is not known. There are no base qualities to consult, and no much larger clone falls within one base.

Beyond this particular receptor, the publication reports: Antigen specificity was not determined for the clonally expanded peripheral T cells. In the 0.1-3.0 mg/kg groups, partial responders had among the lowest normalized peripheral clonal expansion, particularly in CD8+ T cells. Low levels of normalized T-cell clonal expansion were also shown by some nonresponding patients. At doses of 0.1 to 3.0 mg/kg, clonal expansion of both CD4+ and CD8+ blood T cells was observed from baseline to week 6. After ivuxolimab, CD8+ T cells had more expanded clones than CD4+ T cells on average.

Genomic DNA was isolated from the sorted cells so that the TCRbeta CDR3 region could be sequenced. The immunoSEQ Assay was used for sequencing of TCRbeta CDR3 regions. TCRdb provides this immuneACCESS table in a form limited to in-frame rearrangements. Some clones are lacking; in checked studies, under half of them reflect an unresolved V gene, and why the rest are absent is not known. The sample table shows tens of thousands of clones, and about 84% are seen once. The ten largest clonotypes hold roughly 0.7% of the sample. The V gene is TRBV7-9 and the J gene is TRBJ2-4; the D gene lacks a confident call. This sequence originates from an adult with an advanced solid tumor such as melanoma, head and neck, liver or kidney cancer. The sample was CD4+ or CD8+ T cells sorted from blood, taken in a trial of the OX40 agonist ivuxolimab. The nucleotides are TGTGCCAGCAGCTTAGGTGACATTCAGTACTTC. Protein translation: CASSLGDIQYF.